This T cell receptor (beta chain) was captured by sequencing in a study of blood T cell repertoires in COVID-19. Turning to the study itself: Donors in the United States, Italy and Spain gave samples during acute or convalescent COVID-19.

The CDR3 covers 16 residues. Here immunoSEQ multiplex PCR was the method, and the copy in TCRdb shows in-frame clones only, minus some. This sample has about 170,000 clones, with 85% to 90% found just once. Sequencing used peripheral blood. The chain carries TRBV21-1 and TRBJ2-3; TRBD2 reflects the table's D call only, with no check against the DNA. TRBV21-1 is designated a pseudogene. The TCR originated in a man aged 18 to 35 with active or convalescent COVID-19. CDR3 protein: CASSSRLAGVTDTQYF. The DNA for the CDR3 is TGTGCCAGCAGCTCCAGACTAGCGGGGGTCACAGATACGCAGTATTTT.